This T cell receptor (beta chain) was captured by sequencing in a study of blood T cell repertoires in COVID-19. In the original workflow: Reference gene primer amplification yielded estimated nucleated cell counts. TCRdb keeps only in-frame clones here, not all; method: immunoSEQ multiplex PCR. D and trimming were read from the DNA, whereas the V and J calls and clone size are those reported in that table. The top ten clones hold about 6% of a sample with about 62,000 clones, 76% of them seen once. The clonotype comes from a woman aged 45-65 years with active or convalescent COVID-19. The specimen was peripheral blood.

CDR3 in amino acids: CATSRDPGPPYGYTF. The CDR3 bases are TGTGCCACCAGCAGAGATCCAGGGCCGCCCTATGGCTACACCTTC. This chain uses TRBV15 with TRBJ1-2, with D possibly TRBD1 on 5 matching bases. This CDR3 is built from 15 residues. The germline CDR1 and CDR2 sequences are LNHNV and YYDKDF (reference sequence). V was pared by 0 bases and J by 4 bases, with 12 bases between.